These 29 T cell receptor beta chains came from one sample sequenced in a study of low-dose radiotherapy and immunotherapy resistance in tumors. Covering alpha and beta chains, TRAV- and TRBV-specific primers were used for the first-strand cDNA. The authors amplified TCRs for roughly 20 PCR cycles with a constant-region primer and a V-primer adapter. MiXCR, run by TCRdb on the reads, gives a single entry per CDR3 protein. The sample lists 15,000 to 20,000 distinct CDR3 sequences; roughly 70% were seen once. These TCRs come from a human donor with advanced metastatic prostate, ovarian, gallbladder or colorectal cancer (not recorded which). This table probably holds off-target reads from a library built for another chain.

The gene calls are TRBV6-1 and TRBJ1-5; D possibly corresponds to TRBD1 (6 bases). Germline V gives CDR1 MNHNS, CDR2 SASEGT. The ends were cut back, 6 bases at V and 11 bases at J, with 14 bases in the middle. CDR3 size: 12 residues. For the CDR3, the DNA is TGTGCCAGCAGCCTACAGGGAGCAGCCCAGCATTTT. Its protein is CASSLQGAAQHF.

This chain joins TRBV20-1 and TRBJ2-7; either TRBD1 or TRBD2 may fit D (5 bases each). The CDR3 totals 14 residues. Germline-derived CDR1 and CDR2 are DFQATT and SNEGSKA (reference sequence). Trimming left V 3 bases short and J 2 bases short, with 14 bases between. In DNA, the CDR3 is TGCAGTGCTAGTTGGATGGGGGTTCCCTACGAGCAGTACTTC. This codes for CSASWMGVPYEQYF.

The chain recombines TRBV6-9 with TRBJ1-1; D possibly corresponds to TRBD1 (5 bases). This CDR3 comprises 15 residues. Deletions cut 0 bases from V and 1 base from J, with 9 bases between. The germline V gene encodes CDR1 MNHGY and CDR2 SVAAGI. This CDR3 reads CASSYSNRRNTEAFF. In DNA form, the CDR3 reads TGTGCCAGCAGTTATTCGAACAGGAGGAACACTGAAGCTTTCTTT.

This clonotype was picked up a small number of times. The CDR3 bases are TGTGCCAGCAGCGTAGGCCTAGCGGCCTACGAGCAGTACTTC. Translation gives CASSVGLAAYEQYF. V is TRBV9 and J is TRBJ2-7; 7 nucleotides line up with TRBD2. V lost 0 bases and J lost 2; bases outside the gene matches: 2. The germline V gene encodes CDR1 SGDLS and CDR2 YYNGEE. This CDR3 contains 14 residues.

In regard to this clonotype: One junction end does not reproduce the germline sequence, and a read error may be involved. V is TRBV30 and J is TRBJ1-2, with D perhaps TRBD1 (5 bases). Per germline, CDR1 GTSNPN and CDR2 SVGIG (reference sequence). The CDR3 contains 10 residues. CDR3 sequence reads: CAWSLGREAF. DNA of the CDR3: TGTGCCTGGAGCCTTGGCAGGGAAGCCTTC.

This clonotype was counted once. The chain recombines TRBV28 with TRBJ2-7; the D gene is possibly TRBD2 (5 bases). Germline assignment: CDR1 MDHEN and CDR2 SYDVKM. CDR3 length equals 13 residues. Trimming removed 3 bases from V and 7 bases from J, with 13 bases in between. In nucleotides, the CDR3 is TGTGCCAGCAGTTTTACGGGGTGGAGAGAGCAGTACTTC. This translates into CASSFTGWREQYF.

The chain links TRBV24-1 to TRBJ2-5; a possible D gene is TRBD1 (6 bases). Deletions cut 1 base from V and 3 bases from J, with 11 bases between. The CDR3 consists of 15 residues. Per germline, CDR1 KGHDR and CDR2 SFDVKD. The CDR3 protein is CATSDFGRGEETQYF. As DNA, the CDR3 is TGTGCCACCAGTGATTTTGGCAGGGGTGAAGAGACCCAGTACTTC.

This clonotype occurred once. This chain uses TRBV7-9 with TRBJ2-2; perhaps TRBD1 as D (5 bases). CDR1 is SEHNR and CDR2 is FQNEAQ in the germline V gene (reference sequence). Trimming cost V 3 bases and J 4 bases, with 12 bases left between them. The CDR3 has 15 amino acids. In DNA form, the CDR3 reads TGTGCCAGCAGCTTCGCAGACAGTGGCACCGGGGAGCTGTTTTTT. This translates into CASSFADSGTGELFF. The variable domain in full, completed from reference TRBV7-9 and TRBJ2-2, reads DTGVSQNPRHKITKRGQNVTFRCDPISEHNRLYWYRQTLGQGPEFLTYFQNEAQLEKSRLLSDRFSAERPKGSFSTLEIQRTEQGDSAMYLCASSFADSGTGELFFGEGSRLTVL.

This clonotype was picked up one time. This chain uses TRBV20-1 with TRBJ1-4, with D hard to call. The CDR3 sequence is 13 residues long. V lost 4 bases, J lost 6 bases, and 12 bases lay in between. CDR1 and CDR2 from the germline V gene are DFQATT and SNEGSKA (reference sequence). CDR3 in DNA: TGCAGTGCTAAGGACCTGATGGATGAAAAACTGTTTTTT. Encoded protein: CSAKDLMDEKLFF.

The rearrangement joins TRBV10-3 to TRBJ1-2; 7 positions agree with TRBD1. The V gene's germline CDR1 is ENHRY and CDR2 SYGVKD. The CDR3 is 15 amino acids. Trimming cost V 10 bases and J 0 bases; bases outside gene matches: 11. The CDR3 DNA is TGTGCCACCCACCAGGGACAGACCACTAACTATGGCTACACCTTC. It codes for CATHQGQTTNYGYTF.

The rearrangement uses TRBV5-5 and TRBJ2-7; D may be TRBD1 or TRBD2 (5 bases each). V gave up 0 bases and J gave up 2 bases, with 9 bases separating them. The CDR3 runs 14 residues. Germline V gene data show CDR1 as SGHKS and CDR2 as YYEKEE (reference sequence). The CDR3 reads CASSLAMGPYEQYF. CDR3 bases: TGTGCCAGCAGCTTGGCCATGGGACCCTACGAGCAGTACTTC.

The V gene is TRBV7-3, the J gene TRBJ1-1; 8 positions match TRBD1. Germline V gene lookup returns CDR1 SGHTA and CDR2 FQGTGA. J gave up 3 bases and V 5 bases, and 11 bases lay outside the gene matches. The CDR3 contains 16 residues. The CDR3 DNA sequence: TGTGCCAGCAGCCCAAGTCCAGGGGGCCCCCACACTGAAGCTTTCTTT. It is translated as CASSPSPGGPHTEAFF.

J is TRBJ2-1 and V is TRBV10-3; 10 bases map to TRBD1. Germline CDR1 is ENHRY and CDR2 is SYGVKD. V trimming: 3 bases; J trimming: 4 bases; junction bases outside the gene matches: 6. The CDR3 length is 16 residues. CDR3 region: CAISDSGTGVYNEQFF. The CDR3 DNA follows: TGTGCCATCAGTGATTCCGGGACAGGGGTATACAATGAGCAGTTCTTC.

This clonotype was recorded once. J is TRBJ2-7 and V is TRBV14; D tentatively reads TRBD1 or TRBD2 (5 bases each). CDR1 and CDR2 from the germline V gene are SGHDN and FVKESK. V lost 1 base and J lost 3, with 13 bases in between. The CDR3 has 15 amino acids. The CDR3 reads CASSQVRGPYYEQYF. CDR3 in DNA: TGTGCCAGCAGCCAAGTCCGGGGCCCATACTACGAGCAGTACTTC.

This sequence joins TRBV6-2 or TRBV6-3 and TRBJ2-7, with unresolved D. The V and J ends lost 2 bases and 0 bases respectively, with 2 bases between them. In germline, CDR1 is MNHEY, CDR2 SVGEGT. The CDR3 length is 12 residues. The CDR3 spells CASSYSSYEQYF. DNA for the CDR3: TGTGCCAGCAGTTACAGCTCCTACGAGCAGTACTTC.

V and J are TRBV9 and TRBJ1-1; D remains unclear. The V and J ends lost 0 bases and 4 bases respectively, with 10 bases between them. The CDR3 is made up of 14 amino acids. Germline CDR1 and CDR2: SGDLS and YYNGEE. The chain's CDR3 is CASSVDHNPTEAFF. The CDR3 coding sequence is TGTGCCAGCAGCGTAGACCACAACCCCACTGAAGCTTTCTTT.

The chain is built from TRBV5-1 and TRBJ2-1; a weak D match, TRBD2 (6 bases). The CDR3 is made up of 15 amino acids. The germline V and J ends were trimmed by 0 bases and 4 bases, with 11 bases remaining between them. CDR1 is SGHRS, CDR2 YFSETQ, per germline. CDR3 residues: CASSLALAHYNEQFF. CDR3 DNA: TGCGCCAGCAGCTTGGCGCTAGCGCATTACAATGAGCAGTTCTTC.

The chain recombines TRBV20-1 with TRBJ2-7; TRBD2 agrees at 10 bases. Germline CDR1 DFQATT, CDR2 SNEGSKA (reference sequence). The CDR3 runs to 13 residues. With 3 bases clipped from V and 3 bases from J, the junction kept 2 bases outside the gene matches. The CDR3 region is CSARGTSVYEQYF. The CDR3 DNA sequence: TGCAGTGCTAGGGGGACTAGCGTCTACGAGCAGTACTTC.

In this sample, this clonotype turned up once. CDR3 sequence (DNA): TGCAGTGGGACTCAAAACACCGGGGAGCTGTTTTTT. It encodes CSGTQNTGELFF. V gene TRBV20-1 combines with J gene TRBJ2-2; weak D call: TRBD2 (5 bases). The V gene's germline CDR1 is DFQATT and CDR2 SNEGSKA (reference sequence). The CDR3 runs to 12 residues. V gave up 7 bases and J gave up 2 bases, with 8 bases separating them.

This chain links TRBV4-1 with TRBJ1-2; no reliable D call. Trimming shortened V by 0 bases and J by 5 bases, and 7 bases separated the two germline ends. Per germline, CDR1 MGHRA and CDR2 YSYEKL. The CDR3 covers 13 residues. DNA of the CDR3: TGCGCCAGCAGCCAAGATGAAGGGTATGGCTACACCTTC. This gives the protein CASSQDEGYGYTF.

The CDR3 coding sequence is TGTGCCAGCAGTGACCCTAGCGAAAGAGAGACCCAGTACTTC. This sequence encodes CASSDPSERETQYF. This rearrangement joins TRBV6-4 to TRBJ2-5; TRBD2 might be the D (6 bases). Germline V gene lookup returns CDR1 MRHNA and CDR2 SNTAGT. The CDR3 loop spans 14 amino acids. With 2 bases removed from V and 4 bases from J, the gap between germline ends came to 11 bases.

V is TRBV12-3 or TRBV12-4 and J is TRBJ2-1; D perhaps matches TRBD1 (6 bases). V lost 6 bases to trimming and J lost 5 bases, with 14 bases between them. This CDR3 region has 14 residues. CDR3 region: CASSLLTGNNEQFF. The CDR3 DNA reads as TGTGCCAGCAGCTTGTTAACAGGGAACAATGAGCAGTTCTTC.

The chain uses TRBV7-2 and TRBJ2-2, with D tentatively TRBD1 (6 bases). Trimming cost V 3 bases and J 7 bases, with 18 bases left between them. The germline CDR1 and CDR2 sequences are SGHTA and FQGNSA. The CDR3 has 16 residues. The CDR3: CTSSLRTRGLGGELFF. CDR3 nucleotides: TGTACCAGCAGCTTGCGGACCAGGGGCCTGGGCGGGGAGCTGTTTTTT.

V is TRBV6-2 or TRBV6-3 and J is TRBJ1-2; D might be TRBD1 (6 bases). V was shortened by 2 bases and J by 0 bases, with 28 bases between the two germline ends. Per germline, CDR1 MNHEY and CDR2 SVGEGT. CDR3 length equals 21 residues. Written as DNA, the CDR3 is TGTGCCAGCAGTTACCAACCACCGACCAGGACAGCCTCCCTAGCTAACTATGGCTACACCTTC. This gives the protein CASSYQPPTRTASLANYGYTF.

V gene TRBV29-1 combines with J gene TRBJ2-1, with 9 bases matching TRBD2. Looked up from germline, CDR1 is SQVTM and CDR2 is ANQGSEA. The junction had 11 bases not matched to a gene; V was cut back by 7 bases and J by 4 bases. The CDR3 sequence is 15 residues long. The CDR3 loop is CSAPRAGGPYNEQFF. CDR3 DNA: TGCAGCGCACCAAGGGCGGGAGGGCCTTACAATGAGCAGTTCTTC.

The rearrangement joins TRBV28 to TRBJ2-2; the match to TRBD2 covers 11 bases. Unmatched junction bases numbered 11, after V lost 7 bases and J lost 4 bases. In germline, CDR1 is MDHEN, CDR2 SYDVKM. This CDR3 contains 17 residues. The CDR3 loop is CASTSRDSGRGTGELFF. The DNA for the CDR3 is TGTGCCAGCACCTCGAGGGATAGCGGGAGGGGCACCGGGGAGCTGTTTTTT.

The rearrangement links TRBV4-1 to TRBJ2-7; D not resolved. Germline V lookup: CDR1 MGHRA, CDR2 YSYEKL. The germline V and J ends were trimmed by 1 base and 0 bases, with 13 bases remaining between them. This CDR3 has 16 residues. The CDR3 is CASSQGFGFNSYEQYF. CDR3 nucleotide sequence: TGCGCCAGCAGCCAAGGCTTCGGGTTTAACTCCTACGAGCAGTACTTC.

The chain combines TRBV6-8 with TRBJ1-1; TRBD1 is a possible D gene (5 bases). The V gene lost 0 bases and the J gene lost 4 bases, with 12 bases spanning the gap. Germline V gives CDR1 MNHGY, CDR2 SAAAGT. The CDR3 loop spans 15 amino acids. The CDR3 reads CASSYSPRGTTEAFF. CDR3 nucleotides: TGTGCCAGCAGTTACTCCCCACGGGGGACCACTGAAGCTTTCTTT.

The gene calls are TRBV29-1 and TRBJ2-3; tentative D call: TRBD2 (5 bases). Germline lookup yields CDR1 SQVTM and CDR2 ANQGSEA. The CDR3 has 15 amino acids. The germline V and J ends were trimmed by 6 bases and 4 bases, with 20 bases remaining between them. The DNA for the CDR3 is TGCAGCGTGAAGGGTCGGCTAGCCGCGCCAGATACGCAGTATTTT. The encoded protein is CSVKGRLAAPDTQYF.